The 5 T cell receptor beta chains below were found in one sample sequenced in a study of precursors of human CD4 cytotoxic T cells. TCRdb independently ran MiXCR on the reads; one entry per CDR3 protein. The table has 150 to 250 distinct CDR3 sequences, roughly 40% seen once. Sorted CD4+ central memory, effector memory, IL-7R-high TEMRA and IL-7R-negative TEMRA cells underwent bulk UMI sequencing. The specimen sequenced was memory CD4+ T cells from blood (PBMCs). The receptors here all came from a human donor in good health.

By sample share, this clonotype is large. The V gene is TRBV20-1, the J gene TRBJ2-5, with TRBD2 matching 7 bases. The CDR3 length is 17 residues. CDR1 and CDR2 from the germline V gene are DFQATT and SNEGSKA (reference sequence). The junction had 17 bases not matched to a gene; V was cut back by 6 bases and J by 1 base. This chain's CDR3 is CSAPKPGWASGQETQYF. CDR3 nucleotides: TGCAGTGCCCCCAAGCCAGGGTGGGCTAGCGGCCAAGAGACCCAGTACTTC.

This clonotype was counted only a few times. This rearrangement joins TRBV7-3 to TRBJ1-5, with D unclear. Germline CDR1 is SGHTA and CDR2 is FQGTGA. The CDR3 spans 13 residues. Trimming stripped 0 bases from V and 3 bases from J, with 3 bases between. CDR3 sequence reads: CASSLTTNQPQHF. CDR3 sequence (DNA): TGTGCCAGCAGCTTAACCACCAATCAGCCCCAGCATTTT.

The CDR3, as DNA: TGTGCCAGCAGCTCACTAGCCCCGGACAGGGGCCGCGAGCAGTTCTTC. Translating it yields CASSSLAPDRGREQFF. This chain connects TRBV7-9 to TRBJ2-1; TRBD1 aligns across 9 bases. The junction had 14 bases not matched to a gene; V was cut back by 4 bases and J by 10 bases. The CDR3 is 16 residues long. Per the germline V gene, CDR1 is SEHNR and CDR2 is FQNEAQ (reference sequence).

This clonotype is labeled large. CDR3 residues: CASRHTTGSSYNEQFF. The DNA of the CDR3 is TGTGCCAGTAGACACACGACAGGGAGCTCCTACAATGAGCAGTTCTTC. The rearrangement links TRBV19 to TRBJ2-1, with 7 bases that match TRBD1. CDR3 length: 16 amino acids. Germline CDR1 is LNHDA and CDR2 is SQIVND (reference sequence). After removal of 6 bases from V and 0 bases from J, the junction contained 8 bases not matched to a gene.

The chain is built from TRBV7-2 and TRBJ2-2, with D tentatively TRBD1 (6 bases). CDR3 length: 16 amino acids. In germline, CDR1 is SGHTA, CDR2 FQGNSA. The germline V and J ends were trimmed by 5 bases and 5 bases, with 18 bases remaining between them. The CDR3 DNA follows: TGTGCCAGCAGCGCCTCCCCAGGGGTTTATACCGGGGAGCTGTTTTTT. Its protein is CASSASPGVYTGELFF.